This T cell receptor beta chain originates from a study of beta chain features in type 1 diabetes. At the level of the study: Sorted cells numbering 95 million to 110 million were examined across all samples.

Reverse transcribing all isolated RNA meant expressed TCRB transcripts were sequenced. Some clones are missing from TCRdb's copy, which holds only in-frame ones; the method was immunoSEQ multiplex PCR. The sample carries roughly 250,000 clones, around 9.6% recorded once. Notes on the study in general: The study found that naive, central memory and Treg TCRB repertoires appeared more similar in patients than in healthy donors. Moderate yet significant TCRB CDR3 shortening was seen in Type 1 diabetes patients in all four CD4+ subsets.

CD4+ cells of the naive, central memory, regulatory and stem cell-like memory types were sorted via CD45RO/CCR7/CD25/CD127/CD95/CD27. Points on this clone: Its specificity is unknown.

Trimming removed 2 bases at V and 3 bases at J, with 8 bases between. Per the germline V gene, CDR1 is MNHNS and CDR2 is SASEGT. The CDR3 is made up of 13 amino acids. The chain carries TRBV6-1 and TRBJ2-7, with TRBD1 as a possible D gene (6 bases). This clonotype was obtained from a young woman in good health. The sequenced sample consisted of naive CD4+ T cells from blood. The CDR3 sequence is CASSEQGIYEQYF. The DNA of the CDR3 is TGTGCCAGCAGTGAACAGGGGATCTACGAGCAGTACTTC.